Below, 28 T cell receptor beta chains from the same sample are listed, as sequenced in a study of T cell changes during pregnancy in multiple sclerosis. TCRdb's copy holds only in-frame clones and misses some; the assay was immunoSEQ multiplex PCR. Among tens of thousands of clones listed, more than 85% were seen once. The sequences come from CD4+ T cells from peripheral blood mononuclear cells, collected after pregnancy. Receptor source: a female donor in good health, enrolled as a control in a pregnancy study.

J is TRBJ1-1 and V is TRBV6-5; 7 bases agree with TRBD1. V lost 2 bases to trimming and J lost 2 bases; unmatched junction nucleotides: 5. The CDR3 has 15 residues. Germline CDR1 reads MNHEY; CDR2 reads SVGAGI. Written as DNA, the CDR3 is TGTGCCAGCAGTTACGGTGGGACAGCTAACACTGAAGCTTTCTTT. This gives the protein CASSYGGTANTEAFF.

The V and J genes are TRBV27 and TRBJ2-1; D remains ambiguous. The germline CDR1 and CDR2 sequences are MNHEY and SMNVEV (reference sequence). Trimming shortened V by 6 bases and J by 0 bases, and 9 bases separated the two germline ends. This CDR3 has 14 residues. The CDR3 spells CASSGWSSYNEQFF. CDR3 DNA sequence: TGTGCCAGCAGCGGTTGGAGCTCCTACAATGAGCAGTTCTTC.

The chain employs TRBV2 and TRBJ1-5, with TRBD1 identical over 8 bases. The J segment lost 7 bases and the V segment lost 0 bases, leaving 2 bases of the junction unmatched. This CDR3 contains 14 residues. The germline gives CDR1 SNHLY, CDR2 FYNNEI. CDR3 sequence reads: CASSEARGRQPQHF. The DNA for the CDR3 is TGTGCCAGCAGTGAAGCCAGGGGGCGCCAGCCCCAGCATTTT. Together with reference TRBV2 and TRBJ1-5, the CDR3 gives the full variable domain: EPEVTQTPSHQVTQMGQEVILRCVPISNHLYFYWYRQILGQKVEFLVSFYNNEISEKSEIFDDQFSVERPDGSNFTLKIRSTKLEDSAMYFCASSEARGRQPQHFGDGTRLSIL.

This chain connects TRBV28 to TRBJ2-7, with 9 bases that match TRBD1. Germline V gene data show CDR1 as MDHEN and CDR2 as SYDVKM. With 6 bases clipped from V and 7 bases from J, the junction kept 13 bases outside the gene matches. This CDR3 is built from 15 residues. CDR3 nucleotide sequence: TGTGCCAGCAGGCTTTCCGGGACAGGGTATGGTGAGCAGTACTTC. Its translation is CASRLSGTGYGEQYF.

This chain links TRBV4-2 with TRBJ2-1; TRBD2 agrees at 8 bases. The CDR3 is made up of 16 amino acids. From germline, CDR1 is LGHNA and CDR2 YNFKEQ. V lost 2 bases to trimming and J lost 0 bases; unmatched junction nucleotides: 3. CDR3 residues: CASSQLTSGSYNEQFF. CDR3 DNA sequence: TGTGCCAGCAGCCAACTAACTAGCGGCTCCTACAATGAGCAGTTCTTC.

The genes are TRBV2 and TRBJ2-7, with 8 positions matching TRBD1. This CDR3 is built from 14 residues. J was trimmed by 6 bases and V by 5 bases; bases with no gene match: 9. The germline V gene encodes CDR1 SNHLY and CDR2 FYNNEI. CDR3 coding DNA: TGTGCCAGCAGTTTAACAGGGGGTCGATTCGAGCAGTACTTC. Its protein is CASSLTGGRFEQYF.

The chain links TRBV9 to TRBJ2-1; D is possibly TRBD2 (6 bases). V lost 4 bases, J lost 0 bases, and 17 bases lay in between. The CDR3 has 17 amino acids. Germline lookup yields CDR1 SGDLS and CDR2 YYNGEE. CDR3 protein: CASSPTERGSSYNEQFF. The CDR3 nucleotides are TGTGCCAGCAGCCCGACGGAACGGGGGAGCTCCTACAATGAGCAGTTCTTC.

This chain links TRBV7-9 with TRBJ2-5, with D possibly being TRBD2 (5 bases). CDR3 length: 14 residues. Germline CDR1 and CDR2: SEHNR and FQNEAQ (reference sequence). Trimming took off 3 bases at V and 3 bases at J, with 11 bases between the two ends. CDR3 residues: CASSLTTGKETQYF. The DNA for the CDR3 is TGTGCCAGCAGCTTGACAACGGGGAAAGAGACCCAGTACTTC.

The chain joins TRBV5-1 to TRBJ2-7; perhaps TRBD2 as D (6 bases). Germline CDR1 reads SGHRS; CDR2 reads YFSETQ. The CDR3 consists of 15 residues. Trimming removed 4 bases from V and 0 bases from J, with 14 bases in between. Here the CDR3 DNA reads TGCGCCAGCAGCGCCTATAGCGGCGGCTCCTACGAGCAGTACTTC. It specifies CASSAYSGGSYEQYF.

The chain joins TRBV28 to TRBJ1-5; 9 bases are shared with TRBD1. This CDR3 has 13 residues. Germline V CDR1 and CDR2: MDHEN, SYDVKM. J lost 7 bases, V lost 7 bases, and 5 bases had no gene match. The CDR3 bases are TGTGCCAGCAACGACAGGGGGGGACAGCCCCAGCATTTT. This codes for CASNDRGGQPQHF.

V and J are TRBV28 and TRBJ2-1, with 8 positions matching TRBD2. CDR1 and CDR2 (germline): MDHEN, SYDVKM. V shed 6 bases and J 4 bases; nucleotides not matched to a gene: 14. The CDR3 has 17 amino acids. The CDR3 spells CASSPLAGGQTYNEQFF. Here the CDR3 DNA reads TGTGCCAGCAGCCCTCTTGCGGGAGGCCAAACGTACAATGAGCAGTTCTTC.

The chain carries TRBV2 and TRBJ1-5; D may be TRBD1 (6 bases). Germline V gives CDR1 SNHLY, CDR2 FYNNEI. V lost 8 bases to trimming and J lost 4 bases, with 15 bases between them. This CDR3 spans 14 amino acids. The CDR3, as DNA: TGTGCCAGCTCATCAGGGGTTGGAAATCAGCCCCAGCATTTT. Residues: CASSSGVGNQPQHF.

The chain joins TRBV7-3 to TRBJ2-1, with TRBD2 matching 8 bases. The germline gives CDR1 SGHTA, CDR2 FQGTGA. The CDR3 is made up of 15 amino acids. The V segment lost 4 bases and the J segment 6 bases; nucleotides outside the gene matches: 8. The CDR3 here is CASSSGLVGRNEQFF. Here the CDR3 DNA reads TGTGCCAGCAGCTCGGGACTAGTAGGGCGCAATGAGCAGTTCTTC.

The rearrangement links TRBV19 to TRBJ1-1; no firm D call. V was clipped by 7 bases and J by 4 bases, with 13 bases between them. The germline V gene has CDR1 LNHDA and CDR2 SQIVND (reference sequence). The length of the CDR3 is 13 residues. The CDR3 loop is CASTIQRATEAFF. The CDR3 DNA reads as TGTGCCAGTACCATCCAGAGGGCCACTGAAGCTTTCTTT. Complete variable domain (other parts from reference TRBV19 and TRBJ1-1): DGGITQSPKYLFRKEGQNVTLSCEQNLNHDAMYWYRQDPGQGLRLIYYSQIVNDFQKGDIAEGYSVSREKKESFPLTVTSAQKNPTAFYLCASTIQRATEAFFGQGTRLTVV.

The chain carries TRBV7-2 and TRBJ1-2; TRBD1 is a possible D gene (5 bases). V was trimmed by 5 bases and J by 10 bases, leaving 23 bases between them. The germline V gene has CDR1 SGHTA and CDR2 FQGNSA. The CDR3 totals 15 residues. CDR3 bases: TGTGCCAGCAGCCCCATTGGGGGGGAGGACGGGGCCTACACCTTC. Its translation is CASSPIGGEDGAYTF.

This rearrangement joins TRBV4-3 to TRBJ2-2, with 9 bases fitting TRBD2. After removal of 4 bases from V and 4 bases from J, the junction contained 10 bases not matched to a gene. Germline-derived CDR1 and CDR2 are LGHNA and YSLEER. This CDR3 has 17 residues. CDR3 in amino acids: CASSPGGLAGFTGELFF. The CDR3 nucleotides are TGCGCCAGCAGCCCGGGGGGGCTAGCGGGGTTCACCGGGGAGCTGTTTTTT.

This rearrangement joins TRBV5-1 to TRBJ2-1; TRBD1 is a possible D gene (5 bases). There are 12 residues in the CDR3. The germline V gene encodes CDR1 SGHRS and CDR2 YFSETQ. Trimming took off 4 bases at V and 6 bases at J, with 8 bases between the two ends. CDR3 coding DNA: TGCGCCAGCAGCCAGGGTAGCAATGAGCAGTTCTTC. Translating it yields CASSQGSNEQFF.

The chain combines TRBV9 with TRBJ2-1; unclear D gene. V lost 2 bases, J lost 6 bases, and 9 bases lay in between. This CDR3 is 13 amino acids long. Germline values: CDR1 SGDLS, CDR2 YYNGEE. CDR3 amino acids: CASSVDSGNEQFF. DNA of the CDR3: TGTGCCAGCAGCGTCGACTCCGGCAATGAGCAGTTCTTC. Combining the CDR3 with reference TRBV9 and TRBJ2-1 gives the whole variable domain DSGVTQTPKHLITATGQRVTLRCSPRSGDLSVYWYQQSLDQGLQFLIQYYNGEERAKGNILERFSAQQFPDLHSELNLSSLELGDSALYFCASSVDSGNEQFFGPGTRLTVL.

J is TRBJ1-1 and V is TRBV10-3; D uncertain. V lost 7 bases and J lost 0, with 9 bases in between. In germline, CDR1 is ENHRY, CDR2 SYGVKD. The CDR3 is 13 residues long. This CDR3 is CAINSQVNTEAFF. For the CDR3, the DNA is TGTGCCATCAACTCGCAAGTGAACACTGAAGCTTTCTTT.

The CDR3 nucleotides read TGCGCCAGCAGCTTCCGTCCTAATGAAAAACTGTTTTTT. Protein product: CASSFRPNEKLFF. This rearrangement joins TRBV5-1 to TRBJ1-4; no reliable D call. CDR3 length equals 13 residues. Trimming shortened V by 2 bases and J by 3 bases, and 5 bases separated the two germline ends. The germline gives CDR1 SGHRS, CDR2 YFSETQ.

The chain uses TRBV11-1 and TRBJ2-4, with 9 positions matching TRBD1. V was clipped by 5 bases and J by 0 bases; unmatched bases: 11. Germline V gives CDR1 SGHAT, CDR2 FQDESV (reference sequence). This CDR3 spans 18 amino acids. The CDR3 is CASSPGTGKGLAKNIQYF. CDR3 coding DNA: TGTGCCAGCAGCCCCGGGACAGGGAAGGGCCTAGCCAAAAACATTCAGTACTTC.

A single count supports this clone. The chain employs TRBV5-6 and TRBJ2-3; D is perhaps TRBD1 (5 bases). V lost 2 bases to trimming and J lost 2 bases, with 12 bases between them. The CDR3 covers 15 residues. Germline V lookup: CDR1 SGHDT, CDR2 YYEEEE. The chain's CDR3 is CASSFQGINTDTQYF. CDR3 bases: TGTGCCAGCAGCTTCCAGGGAATCAACACAGATACGCAGTATTTT. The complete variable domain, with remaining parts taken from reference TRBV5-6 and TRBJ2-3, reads DAGVTQSPTHLIKTRGQQVTLRCSPKSGHDTVSWYQQALGQGPQFIFQYYEEEERQRGNFPDRFSGHQFPNYSSELNVNALLLGDSALYLCASSFQGINTDTQYFGPGTRLTVL.

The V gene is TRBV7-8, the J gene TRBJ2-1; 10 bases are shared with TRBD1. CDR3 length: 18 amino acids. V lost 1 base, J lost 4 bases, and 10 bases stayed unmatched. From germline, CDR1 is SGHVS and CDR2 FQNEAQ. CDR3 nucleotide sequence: TGTGCCAGCAGCTTAGGACAGGGGGCGAGTGCGATATACAATGAGCAGTTCTTC. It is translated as CASSLGQGASAIYNEQFF.

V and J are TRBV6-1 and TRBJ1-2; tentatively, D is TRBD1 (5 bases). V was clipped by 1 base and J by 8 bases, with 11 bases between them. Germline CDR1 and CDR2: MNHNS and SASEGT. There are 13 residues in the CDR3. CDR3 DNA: TGTGCCAGCAGTGAAGGGGGCTATCCGGGCTACACCTTC. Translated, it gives CASSEGGYPGYTF.

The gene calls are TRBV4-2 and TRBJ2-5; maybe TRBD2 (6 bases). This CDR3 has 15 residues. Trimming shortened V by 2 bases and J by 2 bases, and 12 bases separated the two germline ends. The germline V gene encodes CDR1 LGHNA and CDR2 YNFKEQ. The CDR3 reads CASSQRSGTQETQYF. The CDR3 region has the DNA TGTGCCAGCAGCCAAAGAAGTGGGACTCAAGAGACCCAGTACTTC.

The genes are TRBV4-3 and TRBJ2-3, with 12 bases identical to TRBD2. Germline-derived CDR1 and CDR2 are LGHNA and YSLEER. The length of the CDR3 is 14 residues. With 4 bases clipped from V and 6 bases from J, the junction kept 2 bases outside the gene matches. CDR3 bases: TGCGCCAGCAGCCCCGGGACTAGCGGGGATACGCAGTATTTT. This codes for CASSPGTSGDTQYF.

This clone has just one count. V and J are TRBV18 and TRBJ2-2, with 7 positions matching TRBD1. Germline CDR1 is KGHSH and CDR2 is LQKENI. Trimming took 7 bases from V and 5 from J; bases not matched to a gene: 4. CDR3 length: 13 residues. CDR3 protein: CASYLQGTGELFF. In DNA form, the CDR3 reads TGTGCCAGCTACCTACAGGGGACCGGGGAGCTGTTTTTT.

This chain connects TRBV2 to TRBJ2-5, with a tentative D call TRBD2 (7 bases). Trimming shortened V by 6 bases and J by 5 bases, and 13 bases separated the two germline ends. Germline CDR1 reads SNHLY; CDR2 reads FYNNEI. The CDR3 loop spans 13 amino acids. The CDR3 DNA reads TGTGCCAGCAGGCCGGGGGGCCGCGAGACCCAGTACTTC. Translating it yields CASRPGGRETQYF.